One sample yielded the 23 T cell receptor beta chains listed below, sequenced in a study of blood T cell repertoires in COVID-19. This table comes from immunoSEQ multiplex PCR, and its TCRdb copy is limited to in-frame clones, with some not included. The repertoire includes about 64,000 clones, around 80% of them detected once, and around 5.4% sits in the top ten. Sequenced: peripheral blood. The receptors originated from a woman in her fifties or sixties with acute or convalescent COVID-19.

The V gene is TRBV2, the J gene TRBJ1-6; 8 nucleotides match TRBD1. The germline gives CDR1 SNHLY, CDR2 FYNNEI. The V and J ends lost 6 bases and 0 bases, in that order; junction bases with no gene match: 4. CDR3 size: 16 residues. CDR3 sequence (DNA): TGTGCCAGCAGCAGACAGGGGCCCTCCTATAATTCACCCCTCCACTTT. Protein sequence: CASSRQGPSYNSPLHF.

V and J are TRBV2 and TRBJ1-3; 11 bases agree with TRBD1. Germline values: CDR1 SNHLY, CDR2 FYNNEI. This CDR3 comprises 16 residues. With V trimmed by 6 bases and J by 0 bases, 4 bases remained unmatched. CDR3 DNA sequence: TGTGCCAGCAGCCGGGACAGGGGGGCCTCTGGAAACACCATATATTTT. This gives the protein CASSRDRGASGNTIYF.

The V gene is TRBV30, the J gene TRBJ2-5; 11 positions match TRBD2. Germline V gives CDR1 GTSNPN, CDR2 SVGIG (reference sequence). Trimming cost V 4 bases and J 4 bases; bases outside gene matches: 5. This CDR3 comprises 14 residues. CDR3 DNA: TGTGCCTGGACCTTAGCGGGGGGGCGAGAGACCCAGTACTTC. It translates to CAWTLAGGRETQYF. Supplemented by reference TRBV30 and TRBJ2-5, the full variable domain reads SQTIHQWPATLVQPVGSPLSLECTVEGTSNPNLYWYRQAAGRGLQLLFYSVGIGQISSEVPQNLSASRPQDRQFILSSKKLLLSDSGFYLCAWTLAGGRETQYFGPGTRLLVL.

This clone was observed once. The chain employs TRBV29-1 and TRBJ1-1; the match to TRBD1 covers 7 bases. V gave up 8 bases and J gave up 4 bases; unmatched junction bases: 10. The CDR3 contains 13 residues. Germline CDR1 reads SQVTM; CDR2 reads ANQGSEA. CDR3 loop: CSLGAGGSTEAFF. The CDR3 DNA is TGCAGCCTGGGGGCAGGGGGAAGCACTGAAGCTTTCTTT.

The V gene is TRBV3-1 (or the pseudogene TRBV3-2), the J gene TRBJ2-3; 7 nucleotides match TRBD2. This CDR3 has 16 amino acids. Trimming removed 3 bases from V and 2 bases from J; junction bases left unmatched: 8. CDR1 is LGHDT and CDR2 is YNNKEL in the germline V gene (reference sequence). CDR3 in DNA: TGTGCCAGCAGCCATATGGGGGGGTCTGACACAGATACGCAGTATTTT. Its translation is CASSHMGGSDTDTQYF.

The rearrangement joins TRBV5-6 to TRBJ2-3; 13 bases are shared with TRBD2. This CDR3 spans 15 amino acids. Germline trimming cut 4 bases from V and 6 bases from J; bases unmatched to any gene: 5. Germline V gene sequence: CDR1 SGHDT, CDR2 YYEEEE. CDR3 sequence (DNA): TGTGCCAGCAGCCTTGGACTAGCGGGGGTGGATACGCAGTATTTT. It yields the protein CASSLGLAGVDTQYF.

The V and J genes are TRBV19 and TRBJ1-2, with 9 positions matching TRBD1. CDR3 length: 14 amino acids. From germline, CDR1 is LNHDA and CDR2 SQIVND (reference sequence). V lost 5 bases and J lost 2; bases outside the gene matches: 3. The CDR3 sequence is CASSPGQGNYGYTF. The DNA for the CDR3 is TGTGCCAGTAGTCCGGGACAGGGAAACTATGGCTACACCTTC.

This rearrangement joins TRBV6-1 to TRBJ2-3; 12 nucleotides line up with TRBD2. The CDR3 has 18 residues. CDR1 is MNHNS and CDR2 is SASEGT in the germline V gene. Trimming removed 2 bases from V and 6 bases from J; junction bases left unmatched: 12. The CDR3, as DNA: TGTGCCAGCAGTGAACAGTATTCTAGCGGGGGGGCAGGTGATACGCAGTATTTT. It codes for CASSEQYSSGGAGDTQYF.

The chain carries TRBV5-1 and TRBJ2-3; D is perhaps TRBD1 (8 bases). Germline assignment: CDR1 SGHRS and CDR2 YFSETQ. V was shortened by 4 bases and J by 5 bases, with 20 bases between the two germline ends. This CDR3 region has 16 residues. This chain's CDR3 is CASSLPTGGGGDTQYF. The CDR3 bases are TGCGCCAGCAGCCTACCTACAGGGGGGGGAGGAGATACGCAGTATTTT.

To note about this clone: An end of the junction differs from the germline gene, which may be a read error. V usage is TRBV3-1 (or the pseudogene TRBV3-2) and J usage is TRBJ1-1; D unclear. This CDR3 has 15 amino acids. Germline-derived CDR1 and CDR2 are LGHDT and YNNKEL (reference sequence). The CDR3 protein is CASSRSGVMKTEAFF. The CDR3 nucleotides are TGTGCCAGCAGCCGATCCGGGGTAATGAAAACTGAAGCTTTCTTT.

This sequence joins TRBV18 and TRBJ2-7, with 9 bases aligning to TRBD1. Per germline, CDR1 KGHSH and CDR2 LQKENI. The CDR3 consists of 15 residues. Trimming cost V 4 bases and J 0 bases; bases outside gene matches: 4. CDR3 DNA: TGTGCCAGCTCACTGGGACAGGGAGCCTCCTACGAGCAGTACTTC. It yields the protein CASSLGQGASYEQYF.

The rearrangement uses TRBV27 and TRBJ2-1, with 11 bases matching TRBD2. The CDR3 consists of 15 residues. Germline V gene sequence: CDR1 MNHEY, CDR2 SMNVEV (reference sequence). Trimming removed 6 bases from V and 7 bases from J; junction bases left unmatched: 8. In DNA form, the CDR3 reads TGTGCCAGCAGAAACACCGGGACTAGCGGTAATGAGCAGTTCTTC. Translating gives CASRNTGTSGNEQFF.

The chain has TRBV5-4 and TRBJ1-2, with D possibly being TRBD1 (6 bases). The germline CDR1 and CDR2 sequences are SGHNT and YYREEE (reference sequence). The CDR3 contains 16 residues. V lost 3 bases to trimming and J lost 2 bases, with 17 bases between them. As DNA, the CDR3 is TGTGCCAGCAGCTCCCCATCTCTCGACAGGAACTATGGCTACACCTTC. Protein product: CASSSPSLDRNYGYTF.

The gene calls are TRBV11-1 and TRBJ2-2; 7 nucleotides agree with TRBD2. Germline V gene lookup returns CDR1 SGHAT and CDR2 FQDESV (reference sequence). The length of the CDR3 is 14 residues. The trim removed 0 bases at V and 5 bases at J, leaving 0 bases unmatched. The DNA of the CDR3 is TGTGCCAGCAGCTTAGCGGGAGGGACCGGGGAGCTGTTTTTT. The encoded protein is CASSLAGGTGELFF. Drawing the rest from reference TRBV11-1 and TRBJ2-2, the complete variable domain is EAEVAQSPRYKITEKSQAVAFWCDPISGHATLYWYRQILGQGPELLVQFQDESVVDDSQLPKDRFSAERLKGVDSTLKIQPAELGDSAMYLCASSLAGGTGELFFGEGSRLTVL.

The J gene is TRBJ1-1, the V gene TRBV6-6; TRBD1 is a possible D gene (5 bases). V lost 2 bases and J 5 bases, leaving 15 bases between the germline ends. CDR3 length: 15 amino acids. CDR1 and CDR2 from the germline V gene are MNHNY and SVGAGI (reference sequence). The CDR3 nucleotides read TGTGCCAGCAGTTACGCCCCCGGGGGAAAAACTGAAGCTTTCTTT. This sequence encodes CASSYAPGGKTEAFF.

The rearrangement uses TRBV6-6 and TRBJ1-5; perhaps TRBD1 as D (5 bases). Per the germline V gene, CDR1 is MNHNY and CDR2 is SVGAGI (reference sequence). Trimming left V 6 bases short and J 7 bases short, with 13 bases between. The CDR3 runs 13 residues. The CDR3 region has the DNA TGTGCCAGCAGCCGGGACTCAAAACAGCCCCAGCATTTT. Residues: CASSRDSKQPQHF.

The chain carries TRBV10-1 and TRBJ1-1, with D perhaps TRBD1 (5 bases). Germline V gene lookup returns CDR1 WNHNN and CDR2 SYGVQD (reference sequence). The CDR3 contains 15 residues. Trimming cost V 2 bases and J 6 bases, with 16 bases left between them. This CDR3 reads CASSEGAGGWAEAFF. Here the CDR3 DNA reads TGCGCCAGCAGTGAGGGGGCAGGTGGCTGGGCTGAAGCTTTCTTT.

This chain's CDR3 is CSVIKGAGNTEAFF. The CDR3 DNA reads TGCAGCGTCATTAAGGGGGCTGGGAACACTGAAGCTTTCTTT. The chain couples TRBV29-1 to TRBJ1-1; the match to TRBD1 covers 7 bases. This CDR3 has 14 residues. Germline assignment: CDR1 SQVTM and CDR2 ANQGSEA. Trimming removed 6 bases from V and 1 base from J; junction bases left unmatched: 8.

V is TRBV6-5 and J is TRBJ2-4, with TRBD2 as a possible D gene (5 bases). CDR1 is MNHEY, CDR2 SVGAGI, per germline. The CDR3 spans 14 residues. V was clipped by 6 bases and J by 0 bases, with 9 bases between them. CDR3 DNA sequence: TGTGCCAGCAGCGGGGTTCTAGCCAAAAACATTCAGTACTTC. Encoded protein: CASSGVLAKNIQYF.

This clone rates as medium-sized. The V and J genes are TRBV7-9 and TRBJ1-1, with 9 bases matching TRBD1. The germline V gene encodes CDR1 SEHNR and CDR2 FQNEAQ (reference sequence). V was clipped by 5 bases and J by 1 base; unmatched bases: 2. The CDR3 sequence is 14 residues long. Written as DNA, the CDR3 is TGTGCCAGCAGCCAACAGGGGGCGAACACTGAAGCTTTCTTT. This gives the protein CASSQQGANTEAFF.

This rearrangement joins TRBV5-4 to TRBJ1-2; no firm D call. CDR3 length: 12 residues. Germline V gene data show CDR1 as SGHNT and CDR2 as YYREEE (reference sequence). Trimming took 7 bases from V and 8 from J, leaving 15 bases between them. The CDR3 DNA is TGTGCCAGCGGGCAAAAGGGAGGCGGCTACACCTTC. Amino acids: CASGQKGGGYTF.

The CDR3 DNA follows: TGCGCCAGCAGCTTCGGACTAGCGGGGGCCTACAATGAGCAGTTCTTC. This translates into CASSFGLAGAYNEQFF. The chain joins TRBV5-1 to TRBJ2-1; 13 positions match TRBD2. CDR1 SGHRS and CDR2 YFSETQ come from the germline V gene. Trimming at V came to 2 bases and at J to 2 bases, leaving 1 base not matched to a gene. CDR3 length: 16 residues.

CDR3 sequence (DNA): TGTGCCAGCAGCTTGGCCCCCGGGGGCTATGGCTACACCTTC. Translation gives CASSLAPGGYGYTF. This chain joins TRBV5-4 and TRBJ1-2, with TRBD1 as a possible D gene (5 bases). In germline, CDR1 is SGHNT, CDR2 YYREEE (reference sequence). Trimming stripped 0 bases from V and 4 bases from J, with 10 bases between. This CDR3 is built from 14 residues. Combining the CDR3 with reference TRBV5-4 and TRBJ1-2 gives the whole variable domain ETGVTQSPTHLIKTRGQQVTLRCSSQSGHNTVSWYQQALGQGPQFIFQYYREEENGRGNFPPRFSGLQFPNYSSELNVNALELDDSALYLCASSLAPGGYGYTFGSGTRLTVV.